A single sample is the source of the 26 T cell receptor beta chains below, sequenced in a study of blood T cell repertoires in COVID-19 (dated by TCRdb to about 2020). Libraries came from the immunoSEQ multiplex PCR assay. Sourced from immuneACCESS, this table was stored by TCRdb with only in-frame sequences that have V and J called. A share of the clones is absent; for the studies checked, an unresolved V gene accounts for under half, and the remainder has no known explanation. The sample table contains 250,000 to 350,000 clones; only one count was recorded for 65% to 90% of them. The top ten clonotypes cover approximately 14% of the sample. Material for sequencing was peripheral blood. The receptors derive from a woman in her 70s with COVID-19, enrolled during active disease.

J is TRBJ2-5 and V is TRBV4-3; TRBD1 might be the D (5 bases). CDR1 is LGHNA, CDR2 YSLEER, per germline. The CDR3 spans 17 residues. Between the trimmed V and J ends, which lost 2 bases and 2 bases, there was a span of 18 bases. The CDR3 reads CASSQSGAGFGQETQYF. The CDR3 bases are TGCGCCAGCAGCCAAAGTGGGGCAGGGTTTGGGCAAGAGACCCAGTACTTC.

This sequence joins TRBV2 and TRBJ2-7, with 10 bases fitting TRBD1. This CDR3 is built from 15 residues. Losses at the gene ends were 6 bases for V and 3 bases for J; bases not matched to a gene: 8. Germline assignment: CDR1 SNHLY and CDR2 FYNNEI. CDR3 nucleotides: TGTGCCAGCAGCTCAAGACAGGGGGCCAACTACGAGCAGTACTTC. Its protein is CASSSRQGANYEQYF.

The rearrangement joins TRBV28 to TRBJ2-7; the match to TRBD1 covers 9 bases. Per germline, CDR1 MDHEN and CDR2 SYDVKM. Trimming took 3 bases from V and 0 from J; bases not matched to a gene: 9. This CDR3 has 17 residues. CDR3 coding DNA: TGTGCCAGCAGTTTCCGTCTCGACAGGGGGAGCTCCTACGAGCAGTACTTC. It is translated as CASSFRLDRGSSYEQYF.

This CDR3 reads CASSLQRGFTDTQYF. CDR3 coding DNA: TGTGCCAGCAGCTTACAGCGGGGATTCACAGATACGCAGTATTTT. V and J are TRBV7-9 and TRBJ2-3; 7 positions match TRBD2. This CDR3 contains 15 residues. Germline-derived CDR1 and CDR2 are SEHNR and FQNEAQ (reference sequence). V shed 2 bases, J shed 2 bases, and the junction held 4 bases outside the gene matches.

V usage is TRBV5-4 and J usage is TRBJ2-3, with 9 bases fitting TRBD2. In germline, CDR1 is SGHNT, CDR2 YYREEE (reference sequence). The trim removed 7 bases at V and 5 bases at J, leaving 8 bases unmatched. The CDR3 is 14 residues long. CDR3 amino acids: CASQSSGALDTQYF. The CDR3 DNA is TGTGCCAGCCAGTCTAGCGGGGCCCTAGATACGCAGTATTTT.

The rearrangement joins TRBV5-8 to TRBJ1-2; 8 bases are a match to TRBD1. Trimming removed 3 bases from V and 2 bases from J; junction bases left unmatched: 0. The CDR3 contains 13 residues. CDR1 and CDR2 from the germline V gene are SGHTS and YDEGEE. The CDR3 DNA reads TGTGCCAGCAGCTGGGACAGGAACTATGGCTACACCTTC. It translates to CASSWDRNYGYTF.

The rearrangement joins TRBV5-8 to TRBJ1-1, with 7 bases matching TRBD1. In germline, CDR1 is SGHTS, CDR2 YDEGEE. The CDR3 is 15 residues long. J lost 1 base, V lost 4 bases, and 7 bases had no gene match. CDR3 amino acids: CASSPRQGRNTEAFF. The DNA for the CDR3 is TGTGCCAGCAGCCCAAGACAGGGAAGGAACACTGAAGCTTTCTTT.

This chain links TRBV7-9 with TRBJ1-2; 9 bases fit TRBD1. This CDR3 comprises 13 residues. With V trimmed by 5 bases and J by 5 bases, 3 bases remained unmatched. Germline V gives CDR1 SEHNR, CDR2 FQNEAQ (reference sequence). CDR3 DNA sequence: TGTGCCAGCAGCCCAGGACAGGGGTATGGCTACACCTTC. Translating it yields CASSPGQGYGYTF.

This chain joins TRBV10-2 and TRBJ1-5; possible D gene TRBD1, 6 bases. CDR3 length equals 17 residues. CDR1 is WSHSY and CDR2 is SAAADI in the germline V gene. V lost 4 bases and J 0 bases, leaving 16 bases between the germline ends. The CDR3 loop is CASSGTEAFYSNQPQHF. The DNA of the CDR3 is TGCGCCAGCAGTGGGACAGAGGCTTTCTATAGCAATCAGCCCCAGCATTTT.

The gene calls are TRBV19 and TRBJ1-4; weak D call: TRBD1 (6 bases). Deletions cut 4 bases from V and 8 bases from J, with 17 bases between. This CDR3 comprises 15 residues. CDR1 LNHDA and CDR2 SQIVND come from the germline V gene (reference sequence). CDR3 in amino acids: CASSTLGGQQEKLFF. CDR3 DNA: TGTGCCAGTAGTACGCTTGGGGGACAACAAGAAAAACTGTTTTTT.

The CDR3 sequence: CASSGLDRVYGYTF. The DNA for the CDR3 is TGCGCCAGCAGTGGTTTGGACAGGGTCTATGGCTACACCTTC. The chain employs TRBV10-2 and TRBJ1-2, with 8 positions matching TRBD1. Looked up from germline, CDR1 is WSHSY and CDR2 is SAAADI. With 4 bases clipped from V and 4 bases from J, the junction kept 5 bases outside the gene matches. This CDR3 region has 14 residues.

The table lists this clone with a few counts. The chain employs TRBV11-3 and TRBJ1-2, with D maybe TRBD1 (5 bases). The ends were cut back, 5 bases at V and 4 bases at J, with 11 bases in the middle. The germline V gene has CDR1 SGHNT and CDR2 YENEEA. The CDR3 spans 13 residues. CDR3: CASSVTGGYGYTF. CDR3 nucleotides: TGTGCCAGCAGCGTAACCGGGGGCTATGGCTACACCTTC.

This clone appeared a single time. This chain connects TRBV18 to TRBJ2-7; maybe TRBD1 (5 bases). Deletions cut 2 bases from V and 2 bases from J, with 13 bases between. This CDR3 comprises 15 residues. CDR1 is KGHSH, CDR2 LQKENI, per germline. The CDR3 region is CASSPETAATYEQYF. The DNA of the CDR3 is TGTGCCAGCTCACCAGAGACAGCTGCTACCTACGAGCAGTACTTC. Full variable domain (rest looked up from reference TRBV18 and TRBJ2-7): NAGVMQNPRHLVRRRGQEARLRCSPMKGHSHVYWYRQLPEEGLKFMVYLQKENIIDESGMPKERFSAEFPKEGPSILRIQQVVRGDSAAYFCASSPETAATYEQYFGPGTRLTVT.

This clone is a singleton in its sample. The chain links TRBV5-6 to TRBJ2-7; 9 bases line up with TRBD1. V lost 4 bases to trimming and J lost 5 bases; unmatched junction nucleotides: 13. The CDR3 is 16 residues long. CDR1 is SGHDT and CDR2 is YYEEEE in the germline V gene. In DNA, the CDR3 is TGTGCCAGCAGCCCTCCGGGACAGGGTATATTAAACGAGCAGTACTTC. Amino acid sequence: CASSPPGQGILNEQYF.

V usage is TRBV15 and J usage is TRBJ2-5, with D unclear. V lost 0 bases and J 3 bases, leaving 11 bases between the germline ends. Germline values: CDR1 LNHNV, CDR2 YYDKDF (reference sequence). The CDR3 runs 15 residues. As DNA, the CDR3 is TGTGCCACCAGCAGAGATCGGTGGTATGAAGAGACCCAGTACTTC. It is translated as CATSRDRWYEETQYF.

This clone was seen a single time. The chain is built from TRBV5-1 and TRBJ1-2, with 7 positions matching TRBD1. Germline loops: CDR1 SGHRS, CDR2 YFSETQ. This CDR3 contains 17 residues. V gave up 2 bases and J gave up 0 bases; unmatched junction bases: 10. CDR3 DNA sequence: TGCGCCAGCAGCTTACTGATCGACAGGGCGTCTAACTATGGCTACACCTTC. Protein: CASSLLIDRASNYGYTF.

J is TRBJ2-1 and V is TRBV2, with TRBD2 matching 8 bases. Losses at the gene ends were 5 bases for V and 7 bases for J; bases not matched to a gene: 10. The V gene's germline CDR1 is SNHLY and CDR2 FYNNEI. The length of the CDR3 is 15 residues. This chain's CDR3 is CASSTTGGPFNEQFF. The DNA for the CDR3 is TGTGCCAGCAGTACGACGGGGGGGCCATTTAATGAGCAGTTCTTC.

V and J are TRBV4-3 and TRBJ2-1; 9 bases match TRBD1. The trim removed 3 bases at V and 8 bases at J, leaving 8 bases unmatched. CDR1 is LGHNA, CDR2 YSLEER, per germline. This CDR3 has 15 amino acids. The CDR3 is CASSQVGTGLDEQFF. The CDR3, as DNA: TGCGCCAGCAGCCAGGTAGGGACAGGGTTGGATGAGCAGTTCTTC.

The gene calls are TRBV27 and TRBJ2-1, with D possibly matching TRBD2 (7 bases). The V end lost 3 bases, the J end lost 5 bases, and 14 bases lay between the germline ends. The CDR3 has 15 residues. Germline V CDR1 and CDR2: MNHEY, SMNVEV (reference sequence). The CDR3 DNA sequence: TGTGCCAGCAGTTTCTGGGGGGGGCGCAACAATGAGCAGTTCTTC. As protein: CASSFWGGRNNEQFF.

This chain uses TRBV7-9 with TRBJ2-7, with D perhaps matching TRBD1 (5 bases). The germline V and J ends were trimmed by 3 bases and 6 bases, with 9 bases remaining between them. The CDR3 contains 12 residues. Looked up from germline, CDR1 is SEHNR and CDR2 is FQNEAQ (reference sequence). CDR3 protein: CASSFRGGEQYF. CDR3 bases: TGTGCCAGCAGCTTTAGGGGTGGCGAGCAGTACTTC. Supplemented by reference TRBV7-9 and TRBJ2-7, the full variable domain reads DTGVSQNPRHKITKRGQNVTFRCDPISEHNRLYWYRQTLGQGPEFLTYFQNEAQLEKSRLLSDRFSAERPKGSFSTLEIQRTEQGDSAMYLCASSFRGGEQYFGPGTRLTVT.

CDR3 DNA: TGTGCCAGCAGCCAGGTCAGACCCGGGACAGGAGGCAATCAGCCCCAGCATTTT. Translation gives CASSQVRPGTGGNQPQHF. The rearrangement joins TRBV7-9 to TRBJ1-5, with 8 bases identical to TRBD1. The CDR3 is made up of 18 amino acids. CDR1 and CDR2 from the germline V gene are SEHNR and FQNEAQ (reference sequence). V lost 5 bases, J lost 2 bases, and 14 bases stayed unmatched. Filled out from reference TRBV7-9 and TRBJ1-5, the complete variable domain reads DTGVSQNPRHKITKRGQNVTFRCDPISEHNRLYWYRQTLGQGPEFLTYFQNEAQLEKSRLLSDRFSAERPKGSFSTLEIQRTEQGDSAMYLCASSQVRPGTGGNQPQHFGDGTRLSIL.

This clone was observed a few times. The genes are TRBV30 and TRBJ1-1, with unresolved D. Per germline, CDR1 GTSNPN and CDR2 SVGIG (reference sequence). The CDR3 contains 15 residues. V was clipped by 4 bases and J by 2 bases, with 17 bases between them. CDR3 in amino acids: CAWKDRGAHNTEAFF. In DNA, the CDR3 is TGTGCCTGGAAGGACCGGGGAGCGCATAACACTGAAGCTTTCTTT.

The CDR3 DNA reads TGTGCCAGCAGCTTAGAAGAGGCAGGGACTGTCTACGAGCAGTACTTC. It specifies CASSLEEAGTVYEQYF. V gene TRBV7-6 combines with J gene TRBJ2-7; TRBD2 is a possible D gene (6 bases). Germline values: CDR1 SGHVS, CDR2 FNYEAQ. This CDR3 region has 16 residues. The V end lost 1 base, the J end lost 3 bases, and 16 bases lay between the germline ends.

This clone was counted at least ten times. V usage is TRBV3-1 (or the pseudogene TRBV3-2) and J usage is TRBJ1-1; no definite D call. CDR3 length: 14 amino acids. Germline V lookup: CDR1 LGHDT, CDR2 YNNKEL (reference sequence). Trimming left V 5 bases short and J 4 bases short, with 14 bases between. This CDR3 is CASSSGTRGTEAFF. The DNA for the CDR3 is TGTGCCAGCAGCTCCGGCACACGGGGCACTGAAGCTTTCTTT.

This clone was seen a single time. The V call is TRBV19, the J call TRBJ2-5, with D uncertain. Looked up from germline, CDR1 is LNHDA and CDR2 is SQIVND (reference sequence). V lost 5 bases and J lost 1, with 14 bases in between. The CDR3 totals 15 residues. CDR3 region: CASSPRFEFQETQYF. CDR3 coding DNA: TGTGCCAGTAGTCCCAGATTCGAATTCCAAGAGACCCAGTACTTC.

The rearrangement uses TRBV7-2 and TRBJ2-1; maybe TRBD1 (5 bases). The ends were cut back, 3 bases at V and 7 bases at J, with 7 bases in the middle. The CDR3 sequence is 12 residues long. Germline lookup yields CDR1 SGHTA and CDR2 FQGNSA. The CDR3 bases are TGTGCCAGCAGCTTCCAGGGAAATGAGCAGTTCTTC. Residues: CASSFQGNEQFF.